This T cell receptor beta chain was recorded in a study of blood T cell repertoires in COVID-19. The CDR3 totals 15 residues. V lost 1 base and J lost 5; bases outside the gene matches: 8. The germline CDR1 and CDR2 sequences are MNHNY and SVGAGI (reference sequence). This clone was found a few times. Here immunoSEQ multiplex PCR was the method, and the copy in TCRdb shows in-frame clones only, minus some. The table lists 140,000 to 150,000 clones, about 90% of them singletons, with under 3% in the top ten. The TCR originated in a human donor in a cohort sampled during active COVID-19. Sequenced input: peripheral blood. The chain joins TRBV6-6 to TRBJ2-7; TRBD1 agrees at 7 bases. In DNA form, the CDR3 reads TGTGCCAGCAGTTACTACCTCGGGACAGCAAACGAGCAGTACTTC. It specifies CASSYYLGTANEQYF.